This entry lists 4 T cell receptor beta chains sequenced from one sample in a study of blood T cell repertoires in COVID-19. Method: immunoSEQ multiplex PCR; TCRdb's copy keeps in-frame clones and lacks some. Among some 170,000 clones listed, 80% to 90% were seen once. Sequencing was performed on peripheral blood. These receptors were collected from a human donor in a cohort sampled during active COVID-19.

CDR3 coding DNA: TGTGCCAGCAGCTTAGAGGGACAGGGGCTTAGGAACACTGAAGCTTTCTTT. It is translated as CASSLEGQGLRNTEAFF. This chain joins TRBV7-8 and TRBJ1-1; 10 positions match TRBD1. This CDR3 contains 17 residues. Germline values: CDR1 SGHVS, CDR2 FQNEAQ. V dropped 1 base and J dropped 1; count of bases not matched to a gene: 6.

The J gene is TRBJ2-5, the V gene TRBV2, with a possible D match to TRBD1 (6 bases). Germline V gene sequence: CDR1 SNHLY, CDR2 FYNNEI. This CDR3 has 15 residues. Trimming shortened V by 7 bases and J by 5 bases, and 20 bases separated the two germline ends. The CDR3 loop is CASTPQGLSYETQYF. Here the CDR3 DNA reads TGTGCCAGCACCCCTCAGGGGCTATCGTACGAGACCCAGTACTTC.

This clone was recorded only once. The chain joins TRBV6-5 to TRBJ2-7; 8 bases line up with TRBD1. With V trimmed by 0 bases and J by 13 bases, 11 bases remained unmatched. CDR1 is MNHEY and CDR2 is SVGAGI in the germline V gene. CDR3 length: 14 residues. Here the CDR3 DNA reads TGTGCCAGCAGTTACTCGATCCAGGACAGGGACTTCTACTTC. It yields the protein CASSYSIQDRDFYF.

The rearrangement joins TRBV14 to TRBJ1-2; 8 nucleotides match TRBD1. The CDR3 length is 14 residues. The J segment lost 3 bases and the V segment lost 3 bases, leaving 3 bases of the junction unmatched. CDR1 and CDR2 (germline): SGHDN, FVKESK. The CDR3 DNA follows: TGTGCCAGCAGCCAGACGACAGGGGACTATGGCTACACCTTC. It translates to CASSQTTGDYGYTF.